The present TCR beta chain was sequenced within a study of T cell responses to AZD1222 COVID-19 vaccine. V lost 5 bases, J lost 4 bases, and 5 bases stayed unmatched. Germline V CDR1 and CDR2: SGHTA, FQGNSA. The CDR3 sequence is 16 residues long. A remark on this clone: This same CDR3 is encoded by further DNA sequences in the sample.

Only in-frame clones appear in the TCRdb table, and some are missing; sequencing was by immunoSEQ multiplex PCR. Of around 180,000 clones in the sample, roughly 87% were seen once. This sample comprised peripheral blood, obtained on day 0 of AZD1222 vaccination. The sequence was obtained from an adult in good health. V gene TRBV7-2 combines with J gene TRBJ2-3; 14 nucleotides agree with TRBD2. CDR3 residues: CASSLRLAGGADTQYF. CDR3 nucleotides: TGTGCCAGCAGCCTCCGACTAGCGGGAGGGGCAGATACGCAGTATTTT.